A selection of T cell receptor beta chains follows, all from one sample in a study of monozygotic twins with inflammatory bowel disease. TCRdb re-called the 5' RACE reads, yielding one record per CDR3 amino acid sequence without DNA. This sample's clone table lists fewer than 550,000 distinct CDR3 sequences. Sequenced: blood. The receptor set was obtained from a human donor with ulcerative colitis or Crohn's disease, or a healthy co-twin of an affected twin (not recorded which). Each CDR3 is given with its conserved first and last residue. Each record gives: CDR3 protein, V gene, CDR3 length, J gene.

CASSLGQGVDTQYF | TRBV7-8 | 14 | TRBJ2-3
CASSRDILAYEQYF | TRBV12-3/TRBV12-4 | 14 | TRBJ2-7
CASSFRTPPEAFF | TRBV28 | 13 | TRBJ1-1
CSAYYGQNTGELFF | TRBV20-1 | 14 | TRBJ2-2
CASSSPRRDSTDTQYF | TRBV12-3/TRBV12-4 | 16 | TRBJ2-3
CASSHHGQGRNSPLHF | TRBV3-1 | 16 | TRBJ1-6
CASSLLRSSGNTIYF | TRBV11-2 | 15 | TRBJ1-3
CASSEGTVTDTQYF | TRBV2 | 14 | TRBJ2-3
CASSQSEGTYEQYF | TRBV16 | 14 | TRBJ2-7
CASNARTGRDLDTQYF | TRBV19 | 16 | TRBJ2-3
CASSDPSSTGANVLTF | TRBV6-1 | 16 | TRBJ2-6
CAWSPLPGLAINEQFF | TRBV30 | 16 | TRBJ2-1
CASSFGDDNEQFF | TRBV7-6 | 13 | TRBJ2-1
CASSLRGSDEKLFF | TRBV12-3/TRBV12-4 | 14 | TRBJ1-4
CASSQGVRGGVGELFF | TRBV7-2 | 16 | TRBJ2-2
CSARDPEAIHQPQHF | TRBV20-1 | 15 | TRBJ1-5
CASSRTRGGEKLFF | TRBV5-1 | 14 | TRBJ1-4
CASSLGPLAEQYF | TRBV7-2 | 13 | TRBJ2-7
CASSFRTGVGYTF | TRBV28 | 13 | TRBJ1-2
CASSGGLAGRSSYNEQFF | TRBV5-4 | 18 | TRBJ2-1
CASSLVFTGASPAYNEQFF | TRBV11-2 | 19 | TRBJ2-1
CASSLAWVAFNEQFF | TRBV5-1 | 15 | TRBJ2-1
CASTLGGAVYGYTF | TRBV12-3/TRBV12-4 | 14 | TRBJ1-2
CASNPLLAGVGNEQFF | TRBV12-3/TRBV12-4 | 16 | TRBJ2-1
CASRSGGGGNIQYF | TRBV7-9 | 14 | TRBJ2-4
CASSPREIGDGYTF | TRBV4-2 | 14 | TRBJ1-2
CASSITNTGELFF | TRBV19 | 13 | TRBJ2-2
CASSPPPWTENSPLHF | TRBV7-8 | 16 | TRBJ1-6
CASSATQGADTQYF | TRBV7-2 | 14 | TRBJ2-3
CASSQGGRGDEQFF | TRBV4-1 | 14 | TRBJ2-1
CASSPLQGAGNTEAFF | TRBV19 | 16 | TRBJ1-1
CASSLTGQGGQPQHF | TRBV12-3/TRBV12-4 | 15 | TRBJ1-5
CASSRGVGGRSDEQFF | TRBV12-3/TRBV12-4 | 16 | TRBJ2-1
CSASLAATNQPQHF | TRBV20-1 | 14 | TRBJ1-5
CSARDRTSGRSGELFF | TRBV20-1 | 16 | TRBJ2-2
CASSRAAAQQFF | TRBV7-8 | 12 | TRBJ2-1
CASSVRGPSYNEQFF | TRBV5-1 | 15 | TRBJ2-1
CASSKVGTSSYEQYF | TRBV27 | 15 | TRBJ2-7
CASSLQTGEQFF | TRBV7-9 | 12 | TRBJ2-1
CASSPGVAGGSQETQYF | TRBV3-1 | 17 | TRBJ2-5
CASSLATSTNNEQFF | TRBV11-2 | 15 | TRBJ2-1
CASSFAGRGNTIYF | TRBV12-3/TRBV12-4 | 14 | TRBJ1-3
CASRWDRGTGELFF | TRBV7-2 | 14 | TRBJ2-2
CASSLTSQNEQYF | TRBV3-1 | 13 | TRBJ2-7
CASSFGGASYNEQFF | TRBV7-9 | 15 | TRBJ2-1
CAWTRGQGPAYF | TRBV30 | 12 | TRBJ2-3
CASSSAAPYEQYF | TRBV6-5 | 13 | TRBJ2-7
CASSPTVGPGNEQFF | TRBV7-2 | 15 | TRBJ2-1
CASSYWSRLNTEAFF | TRBV6-8 | 15 | TRBJ1-1
CAIKSGLAGGRTGELFF | TRBV10-3 | 17 | TRBJ2-2
CASSVGSAVTGELFF | TRBV9 | 15 | TRBJ2-2
CASSPPTSLETQYF | TRBV9 | 14 | TRBJ2-5
CTSIDGGSSSTDTQYF | TRBV6-2/TRBV6-3 | 16 | TRBJ2-3
CASSFRTLNTGELFF | TRBV5-1 | 15 | TRBJ2-2
CASSLSGTPGYNEQFF | TRBV7-7 | 16 | TRBJ2-1
CASSSRSYNEQFF | TRBV28 | 13 | TRBJ2-1
CASSLSSSYEQYF | TRBV7-9 | 13 | TRBJ2-7
CSVGILGCGNQPQHF | TRBV29-1 | 15 | TRBJ1-5
CATSRQGASYNEQFF | TRBV15 | 15 | TRBJ2-1